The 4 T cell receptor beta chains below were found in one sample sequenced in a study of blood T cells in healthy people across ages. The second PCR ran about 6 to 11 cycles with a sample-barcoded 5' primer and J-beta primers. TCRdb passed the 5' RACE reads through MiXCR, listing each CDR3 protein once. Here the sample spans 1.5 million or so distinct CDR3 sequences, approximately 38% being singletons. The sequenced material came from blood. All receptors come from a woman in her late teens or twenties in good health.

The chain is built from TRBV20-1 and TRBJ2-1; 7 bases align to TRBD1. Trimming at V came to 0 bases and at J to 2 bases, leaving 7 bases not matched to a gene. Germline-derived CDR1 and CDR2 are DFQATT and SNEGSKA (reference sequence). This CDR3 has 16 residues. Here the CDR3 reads CSARDSGQITYNEQFF. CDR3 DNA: TGCAGTGCTAGAGATTCGGGACAGATAACCTACAATGAGCAGTTCTTC.

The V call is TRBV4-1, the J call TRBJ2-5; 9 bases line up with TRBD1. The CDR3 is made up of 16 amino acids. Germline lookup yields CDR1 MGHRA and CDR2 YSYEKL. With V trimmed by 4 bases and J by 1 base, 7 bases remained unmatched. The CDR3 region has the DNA TGCGCCAGCAGCCGGGGGACAGGGAGACTCCAAGAGACCCAGTACTTC. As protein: CASSRGTGRLQETQYF.

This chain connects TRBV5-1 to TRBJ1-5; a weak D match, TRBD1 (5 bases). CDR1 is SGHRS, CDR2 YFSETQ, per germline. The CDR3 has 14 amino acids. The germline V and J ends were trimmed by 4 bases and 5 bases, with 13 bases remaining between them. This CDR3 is CASSVAGGDQPQHF. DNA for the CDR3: TGCGCCAGCAGCGTGGCCGGAGGGGATCAGCCCCAGCATTTT. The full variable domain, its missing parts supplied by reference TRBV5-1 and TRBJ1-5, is KAGVTQTPRYLIKTRGQQVTLSCSPISGHRSVSWYQQTPGQGLQFLFEYFSETQRNKGNFPGRFSGRQFSNSRSEMNVSTLELGDSALYLCASSVAGGDQPQHFGDGTRLSIL.

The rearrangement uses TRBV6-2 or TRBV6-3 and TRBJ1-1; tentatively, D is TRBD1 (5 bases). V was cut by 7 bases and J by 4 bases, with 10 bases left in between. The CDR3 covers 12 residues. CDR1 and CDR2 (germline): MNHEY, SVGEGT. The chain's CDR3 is CASMDGGTEAFF. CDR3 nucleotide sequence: TGTGCCAGCATGGATGGGGGCACTGAAGCTTTCTTT.